The rows below give T cell receptor beta chains drawn from one sample of a study of T-cell reconstitution after alpha-beta-depleted transplantation in children. TCRdb re-called the PCR reads with MiXCR, one entry per CDR3 protein. The sample shows 490,000 or so distinct CDR3 sequences, 10% of them seen only once. This specimen consisted of PBMCs, obtained before TCRalphabeta/CD19-depleted stem cell transplant. These TCRs come from a child aged 2-15 years with inherited bone marrow failure, due to receive a stem cell transplant. Each CDR3 is given with its conserved first and last residue. A D gene is named only where the DNA matches it firmly. Size is stated for part of the rows, as once, few or many counts, or as a class when the clone is expanded.

V	D	J	size	CDR3	DNA
TRBV4-2	-	TRBJ2-7	many	CASSQEGSGSYEQYF	TGTGCCAGCAGCCAAGAGGGTAGCGGATCCTACGAGCAGTACTTC
TRBV4-2	-	TRBJ1-5	many	CASSQGPSGGQPQHF	TGTGCCAGCAGCCAGGGCCCTAGCGGGGGGCAGCCCCAGCATTTT
TRBV6-5	-	TRBJ1-1	many	CASSYFSPMNTEAFF	TGTGCCAGCAGTTACTTTTCTCCTATGAACACTGAAGCTTTCTTT
TRBV6-2/TRBV6-3	-	TRBJ2-1	many	CASSKIESGNEQFF	TGTGCCAGCAGTAAGATCGAGAGTGGCAATGAGCAGTTCTTC
TRBV20-1	-	TRBJ2-7	many	CSAPMFGALYEQYF	TGCAGTGCCCCCATGTTTGGGGCCCTATACGAGCAGTACTTC
TRBV25-1	-	TRBJ1-3	many	CASSEYPRDTFSGNTIYF	TGTGCCAGCAGTGAATACCCGCGGGACACCTTCTCTGGAAACACCATATATTTT
TRBV5-1	TRBD1	TRBJ2-7	many	CASSLGPGQDYEQYF	TGCGCCAGCAGCTTGGGACCGGGACAGGATTACGAGCAGTACTTC
TRBV20-1	-	TRBJ2-1	many	CSARGGSEASGNEQFF	TGCAGTGCTAGAGGTGGATCTGAAGCATCTGGAAATGAGCAGTTCTTC
TRBV29-1	-	TRBJ1-3	many	CSVVTGRNTIYF	TGCAGCGTAGTTACAGGGAGAAACACCATATATTTT
TRBV6-2/TRBV6-3	TRBD2	TRBJ2-7	many	CASSYSALAGGYEQYF	TGTGCCAGCAGTTACAGTGCACTAGCGGGTGGCTACGAGCAGTACTTC
TRBV7-2	TRBD2	TRBJ2-7	many	CASSSLTSGFYEQYF	TGTGCCAGCAGCTCTTTGACTAGCGGGTTCTACGAGCAGTACTTC
TRBV5-1	-	TRBJ2-1	many	CASSSILAGKPGGTEQFF	TGCGCCAGCAGCTCGATACTGGCCGGGAAGCCGGGCGGAACTGAGCAGTTCTTC
TRBV29-1	-	TRBJ2-3	few	CSVTGGVDTQYF	TGCAGCGTTACAGGGGGGGTAGATACGCAGTATTTT
TRBV12-3/TRBV12-4	TRBD2	TRBJ2-1	many	CASNDAGAFYNEQFF	TGTGCCAGCAACGACGCGGGAGCGTTCTACAATGAGCAGTTCTTC
TRBV10-3	TRBD1	TRBJ2-7	few	CAISEAGTGGSNEQYF	TGTGCCATCAGTGAGGCCGGGACAGGGGGCTCGAACGAGCAGTACTTC
TRBV7-2	-	TRBJ2-7	-	CASSLDTRRGAEQYF	TGTGCCAGCAGCTTAGATACCCGCAGAGGTGCCGAGCAGTACTTC
TRBV12-3/TRBV12-4	TRBD2	TRBJ2-3	many	CASILTSGGDTQYF	TGTGCCAGCATACTGACTAGCGGGGGAGATACGCAGTATTTT
TRBV5-1	-	TRBJ2-1	many	CASSLEPSPHEQFF	TGCGCCAGCAGCTTGGAGCCTAGTCCCCATGAGCAGTTCTTC
TRBV4-3	-	TRBJ2-2	many	CASSRLGGTGELFF	TGCGCCAGCAGCCGCCTGGGAGGCACCGGGGAGCTGTTTTTT
TRBV11-2	-	TRBJ2-7	many	CASSLFGQGGLYSYEQYF	TGTGCCAGCAGCTTATTCGGGCAGGGAGGTCTATACTCCTACGAGCAGTACTTC
TRBV27	-	TRBJ2-3	many	CASRPGRGWDTQYF	TGTGCCAGCAGGCCTGGTCGGGGATGGGATACGCAGTATTTT
TRBV7-9	TRBD2	TRBJ2-1	many	CASSLTTSGEQFF	TGTGCCAGCAGCTTAACTACTAGCGGTGAGCAGTTCTTC
TRBV27	TRBD1	TRBJ1-5	many	CASSPGTGYQPQHF	TGTGCCAGCAGTCCAGGGACAGGCTATCAGCCCCAGCATTTT
TRBV7-2	-	TRBJ2-1	many	CASSAGRGAYNEQFF	TGTGCCAGCAGCGCTGGACGGGGCGCCTACAATGAGCAGTTCTTC
TRBV12-3/TRBV12-4	TRBD1	TRBJ2-7	-	CASSSGTEFSLAAEQYF	TGTGCCAGCAGTTCCGGGACAGAGTTTTCTCTAGCAGCCGAGCAGTACTTC
TRBV20-1	TRBD1	TRBJ1-1	many	CSARALTGSGTEAFF	TGCAGTGCTAGAGCTCTGACAGGGAGTGGCACTGAAGCTTTCTTT
TRBV7-8	TRBD1	TRBJ1-1	few	CASSPDRGRGAFF	TGTGCCAGCAGCCCTGACAGGGGGCGCGGAGCTTTCTTT
TRBV3-1	-	TRBJ2-3	few	CASSQERGWEWSTDTQYF	TGTGCCAGCAGCCAAGAACGGGGATGGGAGTGGAGCACAGATACGCAGTATTTT
TRBV28	-	TRBJ2-1	many	CASRKGVSYNEQFF	TGTGCCAGCCGAAAAGGGGTCTCCTACAATGAGCAGTTCTTC
TRBV28	-	TRBJ2-7	many	CASSFREQYF	TGTGCCAGCAGTTTCAGGGAGCAGTACTTC
TRBV12-3/TRBV12-4	-	TRBJ1-2	few	CASSLRGGGGYTF	TGTGCCAGCAGTTTGAGGGGCGGGGGGGGCTACACCTTC
TRBV20-1	-	TRBJ2-1	many	CSAREFPQSSYNEQFF	TGCAGTGCTAGAGAGTTTCCTCAAAGCTCCTACAATGAGCAGTTCTTC
TRBV6-2/TRBV6-3	-	TRBJ2-5	many	CASSLTDYRTETQYF	TGTGCCAGCAGCCTCACGGACTATCGAACGGAGACCCAGTACTTC
TRBV7-2	-	TRBJ2-3	many	CASRTSPYQADTQYF	TGTGCCAGCAGAACTAGCCCCTACCAGGCAGATACGCAGTATTTT
TRBV28	TRBD2	TRBJ2-1	many	CASLTSGRFYNEQFF	TGTGCCAGCTTAACTAGCGGGAGGTTTTACAATGAGCAGTTCTTC
TRBV20-1	TRBD1	TRBJ2-2	many	CSAREWTRGRETGELFF	TGCAGTGCTAGAGAGTGGACCAGGGGGCGAGAGACCGGGGAGCTGTTTTTT